The 15 T cell receptor beta chains given below trace back to one sample, sequenced in a study of T cell responses to AZD1222 COVID-19 vaccine. Clones were read by immunoSEQ multiplex PCR, and TCRdb kept only the in-frame ones, dropping some. The data contain 150,000 to 200,000 clones, about 92% of them seen just once; the ten biggest clones take up roughly 10%. Sequences were derived from peripheral blood, sampled on day 0 of AZD1222 vaccination. Source of these receptors: an adult in good health.

V gene TRBV4-1 combines with J gene TRBJ2-3; 9 nucleotides line up with TRBD2. Trimming removed 4 bases from V and 5 bases from J; junction bases left unmatched: 13. Germline V CDR1 and CDR2: MGHRA, YSYEKL. The CDR3 has 17 amino acids. CDR3 sequence: CASSPTGGALAGDTQYF. CDR3 coding DNA: TGCGCCAGCAGCCCCACGGGCGGGGCACTAGCGGGAGATACGCAGTATTTT.

This clone was observed once. This chain connects TRBV19 to TRBJ1-1; the D gene is possibly TRBD1 (5 bases). CDR1 and CDR2 (germline): LNHDA, SQIVND (reference sequence). This CDR3 contains 13 residues. V was shortened by 9 bases and J by 1 base, with 12 bases between the two germline ends. DNA of the CDR3: TGTGCCAGCGAGGGCAGGGCGAACACTGAAGCTTTCTTT. Translated, it gives CASEGRANTEAFF.

The chain uses TRBV6-2 or TRBV6-3 and TRBJ2-3, with TRBD2 matching over 9 bases. The germline V gene encodes CDR1 MNHEY and CDR2 SVGEGT. V lost 6 bases and J lost 5; bases outside the gene matches: 9. The CDR3 is 15 amino acids. CDR3 protein: CASSPAASGVDTQYF. The CDR3 nucleotides are TGTGCCAGCAGCCCCGCGGCTAGCGGGGTAGATACGCAGTATTTT.

The V gene is TRBV5-1, the J gene TRBJ1-2, with 11 bases fitting TRBD1. The V and J ends lost 4 bases and 1 base, in that order; junction bases with no gene match: 9. The CDR3 spans 17 residues. From germline, CDR1 is SGHRS and CDR2 YFSETQ. CDR3 nucleotides: TGCGCCAGCAGCCCGGTGGACAGGGGGCCTCGTAACTATGGCTACACCTTC. It encodes CASSPVDRGPRNYGYTF.

J is TRBJ2-7 and V is TRBV19; TRBD2 aligns across 8 bases. CDR1 is LNHDA, CDR2 SQIVND, per germline (reference sequence). CDR3 length: 18 residues. The trim removed 7 bases at V and 6 bases at J, leaving 23 bases unmatched. DNA of the CDR3: TGTGCCAGTATATTGGAGTGGGGACTAGGTCCTTTTAAAGGCGAGCAGTACTTC. Residues: CASILEWGLGPFKGEQYF.

V is TRBV11-1 and J is TRBJ2-6; D gene unclear. The CDR3 is 14 residues long. In germline, CDR1 is SGHAT, CDR2 FQDESV (reference sequence). The V gene lost 5 bases and the J gene lost 1 base, with 6 bases spanning the gap. CDR3: CASSLFSGANVLTF. CDR3 DNA: TGTGCCAGCAGCCTCTTTTCTGGGGCCAACGTCCTGACTTTC.

This rearrangement joins TRBV10-1 to TRBJ2-1, with TRBD2 identical over 9 bases. The CDR3 totals 16 residues. The ends lost 3 bases at V and 7 bases at J; junction bases unmatched: 10. Looked up from germline, CDR1 is WNHNN and CDR2 is SYGVQD (reference sequence). This chain's CDR3 is CASSDSGGRARNEQFF. The CDR3, as DNA: TGCGCCAGCAGTGATTCCGGCGGGAGGGCCAGGAATGAGCAGTTCTTC.

The CDR3 DNA is TGTGCCAGCAGCTTCACGGACAGCCCTAATCAGCCCCAGCATTTT. Its translation: CASSFTDSPNQPQHF. V and J are TRBV7-9 and TRBJ1-5; D is perhaps TRBD1 (6 bases). V lost 3 bases and J 4 bases, leaving 13 bases between the germline ends. CDR1 and CDR2 (germline): SEHNR, FQNEAQ (reference sequence). This CDR3 region has 15 residues.

CDR3 bases: TGTGCCAGCAGCCAAGAGAAAAACCCCGATGTTTGGGCCAACGTCCTGACTTTC. It specifies CASSQEKNPDVWANVLTF. V is TRBV4-2 and J is TRBJ2-6; no clear D. The CDR3 consists of 18 residues. Per germline, CDR1 LGHNA and CDR2 YNFKEQ. V lost 0 bases to trimming and J lost 5 bases, with 17 bases between them.

The chain joins TRBV5-6 to TRBJ1-2; TRBD1 is a possible D gene (6 bases). This CDR3 is built from 15 residues. V was trimmed by 1 base and J by 8 bases, leaving 18 bases between them. Germline values: CDR1 SGHDT, CDR2 YYEEEE. The CDR3 loop reads CASSLQTGRREGYTF. The CDR3, as DNA: TGTGCCAGCAGCTTGCAGACAGGACGAAGGGAAGGCTACACCTTC.

V is TRBV12-3 or TRBV12-4 and J is TRBJ1-1; D not certain. This CDR3 comprises 13 residues. Trimming stripped 4 bases from V and 3 bases from J, with 9 bases between. CDR3 region: CASSYSMDTEAFF. Here the CDR3 DNA reads TGTGCCAGCAGTTATTCAATGGACACTGAAGCTTTCTTT.

In the case of this clone: This specimen includes other DNA sequences encoding the same CDR3. In nucleotides, the CDR3 is TGCAGCGTTCGGGACACTGAAGCTTTCTTT. Amino acids: CSVRDTEAFF. The V and J genes are TRBV29-1 and TRBJ1-1, with D unclear. Germline V lookup: CDR1 SQVTM, CDR2 ANQGSEA. CDR3 length equals 10 residues. V was cut by 5 bases and J by 3 bases, with 4 bases left in between.

The chain combines TRBV9 with TRBJ2-5, with D possibly matching TRBD2 (5 bases). V lost 0 bases and J lost 1, with 10 bases in between. The CDR3 loop spans 15 amino acids. Germline V gene data show CDR1 as SGDLS and CDR2 as YYNGEE. The CDR3, as DNA: TGTGCCAGCAGCGTAGGAGGGCGGACCCAAGAGACCCAGTACTTC. Its protein is CASSVGGRTQETQYF. The full variable domain, with the rest looked up from reference TRBV9 and TRBJ2-5, is DSGVTQTPKHLITATGQRVTLRCSPRSGDLSVYWYQQSLDQGLQFLIQYYNGEERAKGNILERFSAQQFPDLHSELNLSSLELGDSALYFCASSVGGRTQETQYFGPGTRLLVL.

V and J are TRBV27 and TRBJ2-7; no definite D call. Per germline, CDR1 MNHEY and CDR2 SMNVEV (reference sequence). The CDR3 is 14 amino acids. V was shortened by 7 bases and J by 2 bases, with 15 bases between the two germline ends. This CDR3 reads CASKNAVGPYEQYV. The CDR3 DNA is TGTGCCAGCAAAAATGCCGTGGGCCCCTACGAGCAGTACGTC.

This clone was seen once. The CDR3 DNA follows: TGTGCCACCATGGGGGGGGCTGGTGAAAAACTGTTTTTT. Translation gives CATMGGAGEKLFF. The gene calls are TRBV28 and TRBJ1-4, with D maybe TRBD1 (6 bases). The CDR3 totals 13 residues. Between the trimmed V and J ends, which lost 10 bases and 7 bases, there was a span of 16 bases. CDR1 and CDR2 from the germline V gene are MDHEN and SYDVKM.